A single sample is the source of the 29 T cell receptor beta chains below, sequenced in a study of CD8 T cells in Susac syndrome. RNA, at about 0.45 to 1 ug, was reverse transcribed with random hexamers. TCRdb analysed the immunoSEQ multiplex PCR reads with MiXCR anew, one entry per CDR3 protein. The data contain about 200,000 distinct CDR3 sequences, 92% of them singletons. The sequencing input was CD8+ T cells from PBMCs. These receptors were obtained from a human donor with multiple sclerosis.

This chain links TRBV20-1 with TRBJ2-7; 10 nucleotides agree with TRBD2. The germline gives CDR1 DFQATT, CDR2 SNEGSKA (reference sequence). V shed 1 base, J shed 0 bases, and the junction held 6 bases outside the gene matches. The CDR3 has 16 residues. CDR3: CSARAISGGLSYEQYF. CDR3 nucleotides: TGCAGTGCTAGAGCCATTAGCGGGGGGCTCTCCTACGAGCAGTACTTC.

The genes are TRBV7-9 and TRBJ2-3; 10 bases line up with TRBD2. After removal of 5 bases from V and 4 bases from J, the junction contained 9 bases not matched to a gene. The CDR3 spans 16 residues. The V gene's germline CDR1 is SEHNR and CDR2 FQNEAQ (reference sequence). CDR3 in DNA: TGTGCCAGCAGCCCGGAAGCGGGGGGGCTTGCAGATACGCAGTATTTT. This sequence encodes CASSPEAGGLADTQYF.

The chain has TRBV9 and TRBJ2-1; 7 bases align to TRBD2. Looked up from germline, CDR1 is SGDLS and CDR2 is YYNGEE. The CDR3 is made up of 16 amino acids. V shed 0 bases, J shed 0 bases, and the junction held 3 bases outside the gene matches. The DNA of the CDR3 is TGTGCCAGCAGCGTAGAAGCGGGGAGCTCCTACAATGAGCAGTTCTTC. Translating it yields CASSVEAGSSYNEQFF.

The J gene is TRBJ1-1, the V gene TRBV2; D gene ambiguous. CDR1 and CDR2 from the germline V gene are SNHLY and FYNNEI. The CDR3 consists of 12 residues. V lost 6 bases and J 1 base, leaving 6 bases between the germline ends. This CDR3 reads CASRWSNTEAFF. The CDR3 bases are TGTGCCAGCAGATGGTCGAACACTGAAGCTTTCTTT. Full variable domain (missing parts from reference TRBV2 and TRBJ1-1): EPEVTQTPSHQVTQMGQEVILRCVPISNHLYFYWYRQILGQKVEFLVSFYNNEISEKSEIFDDQFSVERPDGSNFTLKIRSTKLEDSAMYFCASRWSNTEAFFGQGTRLTVV.

V is TRBV30 and J is TRBJ2-1; 11 nucleotides line up with TRBD2. CDR1 and CDR2 from the germline V gene are GTSNPN and SVGIG (reference sequence). V was clipped by 1 base and J by 3 bases; unmatched bases: 8. CDR3 length: 17 amino acids. The CDR3 region has the DNA TGTGCCTGGAGTGGGCTAGCGGGGGGTCTTAACTACAATGAGCAGTTCTTC. It translates to CAWSGLAGGLNYNEQFF.

The chain has TRBV13 and TRBJ1-4; possible D gene TRBD1, 5 bases. Germline lookup yields CDR1 PRHDT and CDR2 FYEKMQ (reference sequence). Trimming left V 2 bases short and J 8 bases short, with 12 bases between. The CDR3 length is 14 residues. The CDR3 is CASSLRGLREKLFF. Written as DNA, the CDR3 is TGTGCCAGCAGCTTACGGGGGTTACGGGAAAAACTGTTTTTT.

The chain uses TRBV5-4 and TRBJ1-2; perhaps TRBD1 as D (5 bases). Trimming removed 7 bases from V and 8 bases from J, with 15 bases in between. Germline CDR1 is SGHNT and CDR2 is YYREEE (reference sequence). The CDR3 totals 12 residues. The CDR3 nucleotides read TGTGCCAGCCATGGCAGGGAAGACGGCTACACCTTC. Translation: CASHGREDGYTF.

This sequence joins TRBV19 and TRBJ1-1; tentative D call: TRBD1 (5 bases). Trimming took 9 bases from V and 4 from J, leaving 15 bases between them. Looked up from germline, CDR1 is LNHDA and CDR2 is SQIVND (reference sequence). CDR3 length: 13 amino acids. The CDR3 loop reads CASSPWGGTEAFF. CDR3 bases: TGTGCCAGCAGCCCGTGGGGGGGCACTGAAGCTTTCTTT. The full variable domain, its missing parts supplied by reference TRBV19 and TRBJ1-1, is DGGITQSPKYLFRKEGQNVTLSCEQNLNHDAMYWYRQDPGQGLRLIYYSQIVNDFQKGDIAEGYSVSREKKESFPLTVTSAQKNPTAFYLCASSPWGGTEAFFGQGTRLTVV.

This rearrangement joins TRBV27 to TRBJ2-5; D gene uncertain. The CDR3 is made up of 17 amino acids. Germline V gene data show CDR1 as MNHEY and CDR2 as SMNVEV (reference sequence). The V and J ends lost 4 bases and 5 bases respectively, with 23 bases between them. In DNA, the CDR3 is TGTGCCAGCAGTTCCAGAAATTCATCCTTCCTCTGGGAGACCCAGTACTTC. This translates into CASSSRNSSFLWETQYF.

J is TRBJ1-5 and V is TRBV24-1; a weak D match, TRBD1 (6 bases). Germline lookup yields CDR1 KGHDR and CDR2 SFDVKD. The CDR3 length is 16 residues. The germline V and J ends were trimmed by 4 bases and 5 bases, with 17 bases remaining between them. Here the CDR3 reads CATSDATGFGDQPQHF. The CDR3 region has the DNA TGTGCCACCAGTGACGCAACAGGGTTCGGGGATCAGCCCCAGCATTTT.

DNA of the CDR3: TGTGCCAGCAGTACAGGGGGTACGCAGTATTTT. Amino acid sequence: CASSTGGTQYF. This chain uses TRBV27 with TRBJ2-3; 8 bases are a match to TRBD1. Per the germline V gene, CDR1 is MNHEY and CDR2 is SMNVEV (reference sequence). This CDR3 spans 11 amino acids. J gave up 8 bases and V 5 bases, and 0 bases lay outside the gene matches.

The rearrangement links TRBV6-2 or TRBV6-3 to TRBJ2-3, with TRBD2 matching 7 bases. J was trimmed by 2 bases and V by 5 bases; bases with no gene match: 4. The CDR3 covers 14 residues. Germline V gene lookup returns CDR1 MNHEY and CDR2 SVGEGT. The CDR3 DNA sequence: TGTGCCAGCAGTCCGGGGGGATACACAGATACGCAGTATTTT. This translates into CASSPGGYTDTQYF.

The chain carries TRBV7-9 and TRBJ1-1; no definite D call. The CDR3 totals 16 residues. Germline V gene sequence: CDR1 SEHNR, CDR2 FQNEAQ (reference sequence). The V and J ends lost 1 base and 8 bases respectively, with 20 bases between them. CDR3 coding DNA: TGTGCCAGCAGCTTAGGGGCCCCGGGAGTCGGTATGGAAGCTTTCTTT. This codes for CASSLGAPGVGMEAFF.

J is TRBJ2-2 and V is TRBV7-9, with TRBD1 identical over 7 bases. J was trimmed by 0 bases and V by 3 bases; bases with no gene match: 7. CDR3 length: 17 amino acids. Germline CDR1 reads SEHNR; CDR2 reads FQNEAQ (reference sequence). The CDR3 bases are TGTGCCAGCAGCTTGATCGGCGGACAGGCGAACACCGGGGAGCTGTTTTTT. Translation gives CASSLIGGQANTGELFF.

This clonotype was counted once. The rearrangement links TRBV4-2 to TRBJ2-7; TRBD2 is a possible D gene (6 bases). The V end was cut by 4 bases, the J end by 1 base, with 11 bases between. There are 14 residues in the CDR3. Germline V gene lookup returns CDR1 LGHNA and CDR2 YNFKEQ. CDR3 sequence: CASSPVEGSYEQYF. CDR3 in DNA: TGTGCCAGCAGCCCCGTGGAGGGGTCCTACGAGCAGTACTTC.

V usage is TRBV10-2 and J usage is TRBJ1-5; the D gene is possibly TRBD1 (5 bases). The V gene's germline CDR1 is WSHSY and CDR2 SAAADI. The CDR3 is made up of 15 amino acids. Between the trimmed V and J ends, which lost 10 bases and 2 bases, there was a span of 18 bases. The DNA of the CDR3 is TGCGCCACCGAAGAAAGGGGAAGGGGCAATCAGCCCCAGCATTTT. Translated, it gives CATEERGRGNQPQHF.

This rearrangement joins TRBV20-1 to TRBJ2-7; D is unresolved. The CDR3 totals 13 residues. V shed 6 bases and J shed 0 bases, with 12 bases lying between them. Germline CDR1 and CDR2: DFQATT and SNEGSKA (reference sequence). This chain's CDR3 is CSAGGVYSYEQYF. The CDR3 DNA is TGCAGTGCAGGCGGAGTTTACTCCTACGAGCAGTACTTC.

The chain recombines TRBV12-3 or TRBV12-4 with TRBJ2-4; 8 bases align to TRBD1. V lost 1 base to trimming and J lost 3 bases; unmatched junction nucleotides: 11. CDR3 length: 18 amino acids. This CDR3 reads CASSLGTGRYLGKNIQYF. The DNA for the CDR3 is TGTGCCAGCAGTTTAGGGACAGGGCGGTATTTAGGCAAAAACATTCAGTACTTC.

The rearrangement joins TRBV29-1 to TRBJ1-4; D is possibly TRBD1 (6 bases). V was clipped by 7 bases and J by 4 bases, with 13 bases between them. The CDR3 is 13 residues long. CDR1 is SQVTM and CDR2 is ANQGSEA in the germline V gene. In DNA, the CDR3 is TGCAGCGCCAACAGACAGGATAATGAAAAACTGTTTTTT. It codes for CSANRQDNEKLFF.

The chain links TRBV2 to TRBJ2-7; the D gene is possibly TRBD2 (6 bases). The CDR3 runs to 12 residues. Trimming took off 4 bases at V and 2 bases at J, with 6 bases between the two ends. Looked up from germline, CDR1 is SNHLY and CDR2 is FYNNEI. The CDR3 nucleotides read TGTGCCAGCAGTGGGGGGGCCTACGAGCAGTACTTC. It translates to CASSGGAYEQYF.

The J gene is TRBJ1-2, the V gene TRBV23-1, with TRBD1 matching 7 bases. TRBV23-1 is an open reading frame, and its role is uncertain. The CDR3 spans 14 residues. V trimming: 2 bases; J trimming: 7 bases; junction bases outside the gene matches: 7. In DNA, the CDR3 is TGCGCCAGCAGTCAAAAACCGGGACAGTCTGGCTACACCTTC. Translated, it gives CASSQKPGQSGYTF.

The rearrangement uses TRBV19 and TRBJ2-7; TRBD2 aligns across 10 bases. CDR1 LNHDA and CDR2 SQIVND come from the germline V gene (reference sequence). J gave up 4 bases and V 5 bases, and 5 bases lay outside the gene matches. CDR3 length: 14 residues. The DNA of the CDR3 is TGTGCCAGTAGTGCCCTAGCGGGAGAGTACGAGCAGTACTTC. It encodes CASSALAGEYEQYF.

V usage is TRBV5-8 and J usage is TRBJ1-2; D unresolved. The germline V and J ends were trimmed by 10 bases and 2 bases, with 9 bases remaining between them. The germline CDR1 and CDR2 sequences are SGHTS and YDEGEE. The CDR3 totals 11 residues. The CDR3 reads CALRRNYGYTF. CDR3 DNA sequence: TGTGCCTTGCGGAGGAACTATGGCTACACCTTC.

This clonotype was picked up one time. The chain links TRBV12-3 or TRBV12-4 to TRBJ2-1; 9 bases are shared with TRBD2. V shed 3 bases, J shed 0 bases, and the junction held 6 bases outside the gene matches. This CDR3 has 17 residues. The CDR3 region is CASSFRLADNSYNEQFF. The CDR3 DNA reads as TGTGCCAGCAGTTTCCGACTAGCGGACAACTCCTACAATGAGCAGTTCTTC.

The chain couples TRBV12-3 or TRBV12-4 to TRBJ2-4; TRBD1 might be the D (5 bases). Trimming stripped 4 bases from V and 5 bases from J, with 9 bases between. This CDR3 has 13 amino acids. The CDR3 nucleotides are TGTGCCAGCAGTTCCGGACATGAAAACATTCAGTACTTC. Translation gives CASSSGHENIQYF.

The rearrangement uses TRBV2 and TRBJ1-4, with D tentatively TRBD1 (5 bases). This CDR3 region has 15 residues. The germline CDR1 and CDR2 sequences are SNHLY and FYNNEI. The V and J ends lost 2 bases and 7 bases respectively, with 14 bases between them. The CDR3 nucleotides are TGTGCCAGCAGTGAATCTAGGGGTTTCCGTGAAAAACTGTTTTTT. Translated: CASSESRGFREKLFF. Supplemented by reference TRBV2 and TRBJ1-4, the full variable domain reads EPEVTQTPSHQVTQMGQEVILRCVPISNHLYFYWYRQILGQKVEFLVSFYNNEISEKSEIFDDQFSVERPDGSNFTLKIRSTKLEDSAMYFCASSESRGFREKLFFGSGTQLSVL.

V usage is TRBV29-1 and J usage is TRBJ1-2, with a possible D match to TRBD1 (5 bases). CDR1 and CDR2 from the germline V gene are SQVTM and ANQGSEA. The germline V and J ends were trimmed by 6 bases and 6 bases, with 14 bases remaining between them. The CDR3 consists of 12 residues. CDR3 nucleotides: TGCAGCGTAGTAGGGACGATGGATGGCTACACCTTC. This gives the protein CSVVGTMDGYTF.

Only one count was recorded for this clonotype. The chain carries TRBV27 and TRBJ2-1; D is possibly TRBD1 (6 bases). CDR3 length: 14 amino acids. Trimming cost V 3 bases and J 3 bases, with 9 bases left between them. Germline values: CDR1 MNHEY, CDR2 SMNVEV (reference sequence). The CDR3 nucleotides are TGTGCCAGCAGTTTCCAGGGGCTCTACAATGAGCAGTTCTTC. This sequence encodes CASSFQGLYNEQFF.

This chain joins TRBV10-3 and TRBJ2-1; D is tentatively TRBD1 or TRBD2 (5 bases each). CDR1 is ENHRY, CDR2 SYGVKD, per germline. The CDR3 loop spans 14 amino acids. Trimming took off 3 bases at V and 7 bases at J, with 13 bases between the two ends. The CDR3 region is CAISDPSRGNEQFF. The DNA of the CDR3 is TGTGCCATCAGTGACCCTTCGAGGGGTAATGAGCAGTTCTTC.